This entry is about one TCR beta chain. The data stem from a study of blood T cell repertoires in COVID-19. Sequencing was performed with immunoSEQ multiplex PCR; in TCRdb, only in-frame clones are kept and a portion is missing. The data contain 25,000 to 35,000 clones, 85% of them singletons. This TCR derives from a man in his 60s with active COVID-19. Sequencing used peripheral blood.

The CDR3 spells CASSPQEANYGYTF. For the CDR3, the DNA is TGTGCCAGCAGTCCCCAGGAGGCTAACTATGGCTACACCTTC. The chain recombines TRBV6-5 with TRBJ1-2; D remains unclear. This CDR3 is built from 14 residues. V was clipped by 5 bases and J by 0 bases, with 10 bases between them. Per germline, CDR1 MNHEY and CDR2 SVGAGI.